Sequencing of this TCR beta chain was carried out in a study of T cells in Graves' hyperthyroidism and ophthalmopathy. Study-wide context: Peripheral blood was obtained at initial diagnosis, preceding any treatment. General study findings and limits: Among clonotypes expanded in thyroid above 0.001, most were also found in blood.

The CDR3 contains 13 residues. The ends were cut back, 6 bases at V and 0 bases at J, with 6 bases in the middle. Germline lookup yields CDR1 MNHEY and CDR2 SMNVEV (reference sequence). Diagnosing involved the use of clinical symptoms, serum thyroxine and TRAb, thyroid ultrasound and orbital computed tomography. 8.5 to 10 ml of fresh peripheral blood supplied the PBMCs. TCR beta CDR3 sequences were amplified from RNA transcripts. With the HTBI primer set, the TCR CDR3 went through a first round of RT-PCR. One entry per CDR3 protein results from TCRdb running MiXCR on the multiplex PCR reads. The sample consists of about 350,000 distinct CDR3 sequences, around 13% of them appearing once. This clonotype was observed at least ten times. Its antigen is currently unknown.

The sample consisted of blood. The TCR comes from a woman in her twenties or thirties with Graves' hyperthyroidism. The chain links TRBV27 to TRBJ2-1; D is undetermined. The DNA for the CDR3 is TGTGCCAGCAGCCTTTTCTCCTACAATGAGCAGTTCTTC. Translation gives CASSLFSYNEQFF.